The entry below gives a single T cell receptor beta chain sequence along with its context. Its target is unknown. The PCR had 60 Vbeta and 13 Jbeta primers. Only in-frame clones appear in the TCRdb table, and some are missing; sequencing was by immunoSEQ multiplex PCR. The table has around 110,000 clones, around 69% seen once. This record belongs to a study of cytomegalovirus exposure and HLA in healthy donors. General observations from the study: For most TCR sequences rarity was the rule, although some public TCRs occurred in many donors. Being productive about 90% or about 30% of the time was typical of most TCR beta V segments in an earlier analysis. The study designated roughly 150 TCR beta chains cytomegalovirus-associated. In a later analysis, V- and J-gene trimming of beta chains associated with a DCLRE1C missense variant, replicated independently.

The CDR3 is made up of 15 amino acids. Trimming removed 7 bases from V and 8 bases from J; junction bases left unmatched: 13. CDR1 and CDR2 (germline): LGHNT, FRNRAP. Sequencing was carried out using PBMCs. This clonotype originated in a woman in her 40s in good health and CMV-seropositive. V gene TRBV12-5 combines with J gene TRBJ2-1; 8 bases are shared with TRBD1. This CDR3 is CASAYPGQGAYEQFF. In DNA form, the CDR3 reads TGTGCTAGTGCGTACCCAGGGCAGGGGGCCTATGAGCAGTTCTTC.